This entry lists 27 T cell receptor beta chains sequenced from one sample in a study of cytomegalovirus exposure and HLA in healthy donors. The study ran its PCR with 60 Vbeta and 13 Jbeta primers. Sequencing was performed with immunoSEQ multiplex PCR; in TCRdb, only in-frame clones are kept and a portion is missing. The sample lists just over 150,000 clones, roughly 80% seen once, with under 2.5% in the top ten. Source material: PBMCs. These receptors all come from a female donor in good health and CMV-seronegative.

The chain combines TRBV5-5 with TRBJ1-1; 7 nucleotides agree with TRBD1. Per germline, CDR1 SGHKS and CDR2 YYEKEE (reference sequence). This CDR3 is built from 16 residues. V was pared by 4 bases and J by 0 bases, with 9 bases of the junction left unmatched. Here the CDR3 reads CASSPGQLNMNTEAFF. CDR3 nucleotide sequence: TGTGCCAGCAGCCCGGGACAGCTAAACATGAACACTGAAGCTTTCTTT. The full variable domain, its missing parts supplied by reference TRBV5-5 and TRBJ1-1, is DAGVTQSPTHLIKTRGQQVTLRCSPISGHKSVSWYQQVLGQGPQFIFQYYEKEERGRGNFPDRFSARQFPNYSSELNVNALLLGDSALYLCASSPGQLNMNTEAFFGQGTRLTVV.

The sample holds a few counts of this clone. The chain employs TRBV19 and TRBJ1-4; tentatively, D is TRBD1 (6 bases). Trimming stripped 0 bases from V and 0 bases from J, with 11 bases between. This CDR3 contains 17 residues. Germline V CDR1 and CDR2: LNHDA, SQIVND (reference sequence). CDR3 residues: CASSIDRGGPTNEKLFF. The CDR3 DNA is TGTGCCAGTAGTATAGATCGGGGGGGCCCAACTAATGAAAAACTGTTTTTT.

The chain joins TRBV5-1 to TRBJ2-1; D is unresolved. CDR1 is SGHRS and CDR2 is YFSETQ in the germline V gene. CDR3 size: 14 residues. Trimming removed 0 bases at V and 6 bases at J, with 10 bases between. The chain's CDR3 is CASSLGSPGNEQFF. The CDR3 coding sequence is TGCGCCAGCAGCTTGGGGAGTCCGGGCAATGAGCAGTTCTTC.

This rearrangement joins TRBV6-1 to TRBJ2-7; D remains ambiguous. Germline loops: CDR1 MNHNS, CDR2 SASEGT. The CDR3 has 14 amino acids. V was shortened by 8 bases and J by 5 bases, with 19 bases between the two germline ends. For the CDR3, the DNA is TGTGCCAGCGCCCCTCACAAGTCTCACCACGAGCAGTACTTC. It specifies CASAPHKSHHEQYF.

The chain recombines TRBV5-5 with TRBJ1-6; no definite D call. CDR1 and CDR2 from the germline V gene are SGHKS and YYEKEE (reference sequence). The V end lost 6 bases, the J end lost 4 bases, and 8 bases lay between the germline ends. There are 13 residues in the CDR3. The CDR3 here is CASTREYNSPLHF. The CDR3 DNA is TGTGCCAGCACCCGGGAATATAATTCACCCCTCCACTTT.

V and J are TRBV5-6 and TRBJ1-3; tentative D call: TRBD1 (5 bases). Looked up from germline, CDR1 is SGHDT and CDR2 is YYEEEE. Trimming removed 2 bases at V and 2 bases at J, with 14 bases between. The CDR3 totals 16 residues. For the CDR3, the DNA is TGTGCCAGCAGCTTCCGGTCAAGGGGCACTGGAAACACCATATATTTT. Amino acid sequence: CASSFRSRGTGNTIYF.

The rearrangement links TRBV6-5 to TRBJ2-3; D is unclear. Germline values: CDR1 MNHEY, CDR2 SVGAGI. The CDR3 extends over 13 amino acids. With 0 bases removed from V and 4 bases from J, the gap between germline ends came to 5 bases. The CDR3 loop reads CASSYSLPDTQYF. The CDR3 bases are TGTGCCAGCAGTTACTCCCTCCCAGATACGCAGTATTTT.

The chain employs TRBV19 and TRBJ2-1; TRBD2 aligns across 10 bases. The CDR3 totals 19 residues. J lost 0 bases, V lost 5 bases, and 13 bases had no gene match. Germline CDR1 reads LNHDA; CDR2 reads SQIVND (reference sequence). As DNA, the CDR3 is TGTGCCAGTAGTTTAATGGCTAGCGGGAGACTGAGCTCCTACAATGAGCAGTTCTTC. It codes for CASSLMASGRLSSYNEQFF.

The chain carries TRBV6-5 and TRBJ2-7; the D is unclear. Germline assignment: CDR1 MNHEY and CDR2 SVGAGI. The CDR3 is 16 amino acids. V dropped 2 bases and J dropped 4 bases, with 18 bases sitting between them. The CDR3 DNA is TGTGCCAGCAGTTACGGTCAACAACCCCCCCCTTACGAGCAGTACTTC. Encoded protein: CASSYGQQPPPYEQYF.

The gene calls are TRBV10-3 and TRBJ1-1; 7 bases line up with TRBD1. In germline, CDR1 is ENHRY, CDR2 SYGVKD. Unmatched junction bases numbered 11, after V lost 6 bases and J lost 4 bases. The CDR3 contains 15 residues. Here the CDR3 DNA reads TGTGCCATCAGCGGACAGGACCCCCGGGGCACTGAAGCTTTCTTT. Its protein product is CAISGQDPRGTEAFF.

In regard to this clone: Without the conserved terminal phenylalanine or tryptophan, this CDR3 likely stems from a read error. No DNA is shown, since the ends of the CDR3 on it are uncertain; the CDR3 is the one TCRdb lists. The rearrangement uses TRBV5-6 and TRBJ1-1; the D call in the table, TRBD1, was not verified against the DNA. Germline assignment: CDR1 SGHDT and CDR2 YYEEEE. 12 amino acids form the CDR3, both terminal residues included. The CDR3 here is CASSWGDRSWSV.

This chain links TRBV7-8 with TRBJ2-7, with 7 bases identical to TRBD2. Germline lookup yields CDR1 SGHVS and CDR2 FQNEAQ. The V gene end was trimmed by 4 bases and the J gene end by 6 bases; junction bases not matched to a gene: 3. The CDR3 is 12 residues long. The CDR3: CASSSGGIEQYF. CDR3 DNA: TGTGCCAGCAGCTCCGGGGGGATCGAGCAGTACTTC. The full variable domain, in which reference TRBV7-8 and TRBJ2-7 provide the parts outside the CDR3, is GAGVSQSPRYKVAKRGQDVALRCDPISGHVSLFWYQQALGQGPEFLTYFQNEAQLDKSGLPSDRFFAERPEGSVSTLKIQRTQQEDSAVYLCASSSGGIEQYFGPGTRLTVT.

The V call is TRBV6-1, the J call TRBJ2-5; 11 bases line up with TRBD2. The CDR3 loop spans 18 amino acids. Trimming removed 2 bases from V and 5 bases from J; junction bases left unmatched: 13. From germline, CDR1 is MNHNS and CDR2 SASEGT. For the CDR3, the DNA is TGTGCCAGCAGTGAATTTCGACTAGCGGGACAATCCGGGGAGACCCAGTACTTC. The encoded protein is CASSEFRLAGQSGETQYF.

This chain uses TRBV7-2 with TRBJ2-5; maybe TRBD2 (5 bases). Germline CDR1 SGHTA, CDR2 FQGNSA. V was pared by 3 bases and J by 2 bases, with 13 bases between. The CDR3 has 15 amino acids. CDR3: CASSFTRGWQETQYF. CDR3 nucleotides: TGTGCCAGCAGCTTCACTCGAGGGTGGCAAGAGACCCAGTACTTC.

As DNA, the CDR3 is TGTGCCAGCAGCCAAGATAGAGGCAATGAGCAGTTCTTC. It codes for CASSQDRGNEQFF. This chain joins TRBV14 and TRBJ2-1; D is undetermined. The CDR3 spans 13 residues. The V gene lost 0 bases and the J gene lost 6 bases, with 6 bases spanning the gap. Germline CDR1 reads SGHDN; CDR2 reads FVKESK.

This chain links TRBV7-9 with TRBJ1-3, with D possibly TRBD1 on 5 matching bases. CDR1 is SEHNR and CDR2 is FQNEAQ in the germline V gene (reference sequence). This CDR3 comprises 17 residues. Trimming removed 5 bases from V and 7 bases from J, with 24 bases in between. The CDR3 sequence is CASSPPPGQGALNTIYF. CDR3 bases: TGTGCCAGCAGCCCCCCCCCGGGTCAGGGCGCGTTGAACACCATATATTTT.

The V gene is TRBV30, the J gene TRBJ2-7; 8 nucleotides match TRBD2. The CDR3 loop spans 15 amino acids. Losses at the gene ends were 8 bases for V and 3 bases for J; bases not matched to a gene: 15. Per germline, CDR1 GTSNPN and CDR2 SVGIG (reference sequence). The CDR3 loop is CASSQKAGADYEQYF. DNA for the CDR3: TGTGCCAGCAGTCAAAAAGCGGGGGCGGACTACGAGCAGTACTTC. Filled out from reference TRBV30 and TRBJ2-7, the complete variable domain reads SQTIHQWPATLVQPVGSPLSLECTVEGTSNPNLYWYRQAAGRGLQLLFYSVGIGQISSEVPQNLSASRPQDRQFILSSKKLLLSDSGFYLCASSQKAGADYEQYFGPGTRLTVT.

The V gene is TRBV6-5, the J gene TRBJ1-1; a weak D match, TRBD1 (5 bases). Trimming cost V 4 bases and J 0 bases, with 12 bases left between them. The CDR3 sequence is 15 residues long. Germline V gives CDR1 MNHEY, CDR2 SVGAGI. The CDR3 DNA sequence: TGTGCCAGCAGTTTGGGCCGGGGGTTGAACACTGAAGCTTTCTTT. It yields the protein CASSLGRGLNTEAFF.

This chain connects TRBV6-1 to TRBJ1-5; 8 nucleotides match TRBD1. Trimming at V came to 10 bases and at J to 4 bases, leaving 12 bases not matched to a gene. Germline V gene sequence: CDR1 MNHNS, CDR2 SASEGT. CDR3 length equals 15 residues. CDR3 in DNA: TGTGCCATGCTAGGCGGACAGGGCGTAAATCAGCCCCAGCATTTT. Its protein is CAMLGGQGVNQPQHF.

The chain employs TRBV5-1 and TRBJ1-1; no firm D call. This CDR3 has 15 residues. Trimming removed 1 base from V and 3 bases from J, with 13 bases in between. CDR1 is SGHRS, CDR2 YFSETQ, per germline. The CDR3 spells CASSLSLGGYTEAFF. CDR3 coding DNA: TGCGCCAGCAGCTTGTCTTTGGGCGGGTACACTGAAGCTTTCTTT.

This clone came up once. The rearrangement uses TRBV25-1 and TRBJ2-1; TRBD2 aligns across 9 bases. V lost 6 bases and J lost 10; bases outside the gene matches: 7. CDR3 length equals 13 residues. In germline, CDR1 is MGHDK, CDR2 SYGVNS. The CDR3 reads CASRKGLAGEQFF. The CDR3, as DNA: TGTGCCAGCAGGAAGGGACTAGCAGGGGAGCAGTTCTTC. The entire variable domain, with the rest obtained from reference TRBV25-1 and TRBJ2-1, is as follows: EADIYQTPRYLVIGTGKKITLECSQTMGHDKMYWYQQDPGMELHLIHYSYGVNSTEKGDLSSESTVSRIRTEHFPLTLESARPSHTSQYLCASRKGLAGEQFFGPGTRLTVL.

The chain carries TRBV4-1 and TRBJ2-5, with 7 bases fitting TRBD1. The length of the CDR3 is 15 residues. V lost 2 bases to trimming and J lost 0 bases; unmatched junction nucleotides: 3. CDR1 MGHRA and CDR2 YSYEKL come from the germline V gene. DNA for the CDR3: TGCGCCAGCAGCCAACCCGACAGGGACCAAGAGACCCAGTACTTC. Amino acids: CASSQPDRDQETQYF.

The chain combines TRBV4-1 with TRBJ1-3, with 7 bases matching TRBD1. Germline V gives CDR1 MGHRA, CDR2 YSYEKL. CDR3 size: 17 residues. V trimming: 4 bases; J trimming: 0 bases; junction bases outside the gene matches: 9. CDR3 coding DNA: TGCGCCAGCAGCCGACAGGGACCGAACCTCTCTGGAAACACCATATATTTT. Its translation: CASSRQGPNLSGNTIYF.

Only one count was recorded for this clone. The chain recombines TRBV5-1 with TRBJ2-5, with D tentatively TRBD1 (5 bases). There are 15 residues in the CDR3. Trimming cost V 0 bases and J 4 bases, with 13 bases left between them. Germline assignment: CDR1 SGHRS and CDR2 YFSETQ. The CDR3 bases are TGCGCCAGCAGCTTGGCAGTGGGGCCGGGAGAGACCCAGTACTTC. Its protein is CASSLAVGPGETQYF.

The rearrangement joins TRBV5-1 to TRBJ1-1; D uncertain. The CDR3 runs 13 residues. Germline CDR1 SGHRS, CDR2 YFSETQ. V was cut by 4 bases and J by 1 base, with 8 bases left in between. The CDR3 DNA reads TGCGCCAGCAGCGTACCAGGGAACACTGAAGCTTTCTTT. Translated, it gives CASSVPGNTEAFF.

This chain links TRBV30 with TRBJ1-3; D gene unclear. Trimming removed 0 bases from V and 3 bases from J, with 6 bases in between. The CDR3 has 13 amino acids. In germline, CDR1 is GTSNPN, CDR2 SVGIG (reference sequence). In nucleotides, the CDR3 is TGTGCCTGGAGTGTCTCAGGTGGAAACACCATATATTTT. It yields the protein CAWSVSGGNTIYF.

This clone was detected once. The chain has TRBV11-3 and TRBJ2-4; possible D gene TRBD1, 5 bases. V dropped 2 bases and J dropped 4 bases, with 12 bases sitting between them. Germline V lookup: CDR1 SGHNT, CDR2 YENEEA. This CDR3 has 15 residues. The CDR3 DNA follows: TGTGCCAGCAGCTTATCCACCTCAGGGAAAAACATTCAGTACTTC. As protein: CASSLSTSGKNIQYF.